The sequence of this T cell receptor (beta chain) was determined in a study of monozygotic twins with inflammatory bowel disease. On this clonotype: Its antigen remains unidentified.

Study-level points and caveats: Repertoires of patients may have been made more variable by differing immunosuppressive treatments.

The germline V gene has CDR1 SGHAT and CDR2 FQNNGV. There are 17 residues in the CDR3. Amplification used two nested PCRs: around 15 cycles, then about 9 cycles, on TCRalpha/TCRbeta cDNA. TCRdb reanalyzed the 5' RACE reads, giving one entry per CDR3 protein sequence and no DNA. The table lists some 190,000 distinct CDR3 sequences. This chain uses TRBV11-2 with TRBJ2-5; TCRdb calls TRBD2, which cannot be checked without DNA. The material sequenced was blood. The receptor was isolated from a human donor with ulcerative colitis or Crohn's disease, or a healthy co-twin of an affected twin (not recorded which). The CDR3 sequence: CASSFGSTSVVQETQYF.